The present entry profiles one T cell receptor (beta chain) with its context. One end of the junction does not line up with germline, which may come from a read error. The sample originates from a study of cytomegalovirus exposure and HLA in healthy donors. Germline CDR1 and CDR2: KGHSH and LQKENI. This CDR3 region has 15 residues. Vbeta (60) and Jbeta (13) primers were used in the PCR. Assay used: immunoSEQ multiplex PCR; TCRdb lists only in-frame clones, some missing. This sample has around 200,000 clones; about 79% occur once, and the top ten carry 1.8%. V usage is TRBV18 and J usage is TRBJ1-1; D is possibly TRBD1 (5 bases). Material for sequencing was PBMCs. The receptor was derived from a male donor in good health and CMV-seronegative. The CDR3 loop is CASPPEDSLNTEAFF. In nucleotides, the CDR3 is TGTGCCAGCCCACCGGAAGACAGTTTGAACACTGAAGCTTTCTTT.